This TCR beta chain was sequenced for a study of T cell responses to AZD1222 COVID-19 vaccine (dated by TCRdb to the early 2020s). Regarding the study in general: AZD1222 recipients with second doses at about 4 weeks or about 12 weeks were pooled, because spike-specific TCR depth and breadth did not differ between schedules. TCR sequencing covered over 230 trial participants: 207 given two doses of AZD1222 and 26 given two doses of MenACWY control vaccine. Trial participants were enrolled by age into subgroups of 18-55, 56-69 and 70-plus years, and roughly 150, 30 and 60 TCR-sequenced participants, respectively, were included in these subgroups.

Details on this clone: Its target antigen remains unknown. Within one base of it there is no much larger clone, and no base qualities were kept.

The time point label, as the study defines it: baseline before first vaccination. Samples from vaccinated people were obtained from the UK trials COV001 and COV002, which included a single-blind randomized controlled phase 2/3 trial of AZD1222 (ChAdOx1 nCoV-19) in healthy adults. For TCRbeta chain sequencing, PBMC samples from trial participants were taken at day 0 and at day 28 after the second dose. The CDR3 regions of human TCRbeta chains were analyzed by immunosequencing. The paper's data handling went like this. TCRs in the repertoires were compared against a reference library of SARS-CoV-2-specific TCRs that had been generated with the MIRA antigen-specificity platform. Breadth was defined as the fraction of unique TCRs that were SARS-CoV-2-associated, and depth was defined as the fraction of total T cells that were SARS-CoV-2-associated. Using the MIRA data, each spike-specific TCR was assigned both to the spike region to which the TCR was reactive and to a CD4 or CD8 class. Log10-transformed breadth and depth values were compared by one-way ANOVA with Sidak's multiple comparisons tests. TCRdb took this table from immuneACCESS and kept in-frame rearrangements with V and J called. Such tables lack part of the clones; where checked against another copy, unresolved V genes explain under half of the gap, and the rest is unexplained. V, J and clone size are taken as reported in that table, and D and trimming were inferred from the DNA itself. The sample includes roughly 130,000 clones, with 91% observed a single time. The top ten clonotypes cover around 2.8% of the sample.

The CDR3 numbers 16 residues from cysteine through phenylalanine. Here the CDR3 DNA is all that survives: 48 bases in frame from base 1. Based on the germline V gene, the CDR1 and CDR2 sequences are KGHSH and LQKENI. V loses 4 bases, J loses 0 bases, and the germline ends lie 15 bases apart. The paper's findings and limits, for the study overall: Most participants were white British and females outnumbered males, and the authors suggested that clonal diversity may have been underestimated. The whole spike protein was spanned by vaccine-associated CD4 TCRs, and dominant responses were seen in regions 160-218 and 743-854. Conclusions about previously exposed vaccinees are limited, since just a handful of AZD1222 recipients were seropositive for SARS-CoV-2 at baseline. In the small 56-69-year group, the increase in depth fell short of significance, most likely because of low power. Spike-specific TCR breadth and depth rose significantly after two AZD1222 doses compared with day 0 and with MenACWY recipients. No day 14 peak-response samples were available, so repertoires were characterized only after the peak T cell response. Nearly half of unique spike-specific TCRs reportedly recognized epitopes outside regions mutated in the B.1.351 and B.1.1.7 variants.

The sequences come from peripheral blood, collected on day 0 of AZD1222 vaccination. This chain is built from TRBV18 and TRBJ1-1; the D gene cannot be named for sure. This TCR was recovered from an adult in good health. The nucleotide sequence is given as TGTGCCAGCTCACGAGTCACTAACCTCATGAACACTGAAGCTTTCTTT. Its protein reads: CASSRVTNLMNTEAFF.